One T cell receptor (beta chain) is described in this entry. Per the original data handling: For nucleated cells, counts were estimated from reference gene primer amplification. Libraries were prepared by immunoSEQ multiplex PCR; TCRdb keeps only in-frame clonotypes and omits some of them. The DNA gave D and trimming, while V, J and clone size come from that table. The table records roughly 39,000 clones, 90% to 95% of them present only once. Trimming removed 6 bases from V and 0 bases from J, with 12 bases in between. Germline values: CDR1 KGHSH, CDR2 LQKENI. The CDR3 loop spans 15 amino acids. The record originates from a study of blood T cell repertoires in COVID-19.

The source of this sequence is a human donor in a cohort sampled during active COVID-19. V gene TRBV18 combines with J gene TRBJ2-1, with D possibly matching TRBD1 (5 bases). The sequenced sample consisted of peripheral blood. The CDR3 here is CASSFGADSYNEQFF. The CDR3 DNA reads as TGTGCCAGCTCGTTTGGGGCGGACTCCTACAATGAGCAGTTCTTC.